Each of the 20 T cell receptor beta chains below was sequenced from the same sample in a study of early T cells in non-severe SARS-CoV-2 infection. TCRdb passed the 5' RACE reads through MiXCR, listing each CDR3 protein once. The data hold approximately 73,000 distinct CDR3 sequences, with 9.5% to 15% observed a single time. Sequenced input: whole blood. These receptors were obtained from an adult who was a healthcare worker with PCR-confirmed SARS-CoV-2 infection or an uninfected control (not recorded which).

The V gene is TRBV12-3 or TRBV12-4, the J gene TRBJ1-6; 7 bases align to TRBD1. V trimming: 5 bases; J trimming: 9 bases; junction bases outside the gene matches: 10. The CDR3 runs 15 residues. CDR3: CASSPRQGPGSPLHF. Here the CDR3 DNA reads TGTGCCAGCAGTCCGCGACAGGGTCCGGGTTCACCCCTCCACTTT.

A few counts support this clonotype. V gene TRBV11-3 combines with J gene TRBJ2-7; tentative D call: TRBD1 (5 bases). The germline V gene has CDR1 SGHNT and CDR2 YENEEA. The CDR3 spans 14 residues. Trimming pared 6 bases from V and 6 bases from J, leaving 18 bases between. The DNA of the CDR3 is TGTGCCAGCAGACTAAAGGACACCCATATCGAGCAGTACTTC. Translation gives CASRLKDTHIEQYF.

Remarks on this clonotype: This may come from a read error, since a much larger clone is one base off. The CDR3 nucleotides read TGCGCCGCCAGAGGGGCCAATGAAGGTGAAAGACTGTTTTTT. Translating it yields CAARGANEGERLFF. The gene calls are TRBV10-1 and TRBJ1-4, with a possible D match to TRBD1 (5 bases). The CDR3 has 14 amino acids. Per the germline V gene, CDR1 is WNHNN and CDR2 is SYGVQD (reference sequence).

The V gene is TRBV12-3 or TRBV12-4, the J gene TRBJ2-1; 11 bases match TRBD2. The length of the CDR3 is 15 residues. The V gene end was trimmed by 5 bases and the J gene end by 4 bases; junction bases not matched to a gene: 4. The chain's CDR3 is CASSPTSGVYNEQFF. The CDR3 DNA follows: TGTGCCAGCAGTCCGACTAGCGGGGTTTACAATGAGCAGTTCTTC.

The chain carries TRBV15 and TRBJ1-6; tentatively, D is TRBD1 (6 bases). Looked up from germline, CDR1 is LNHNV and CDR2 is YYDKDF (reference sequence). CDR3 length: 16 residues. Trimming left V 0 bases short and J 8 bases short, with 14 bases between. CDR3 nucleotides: TGTGCCACCAGCAGAGATACAGGGACGCCCTATTCACCCCTCCACTTT. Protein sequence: CATSRDTGTPYSPLHF.

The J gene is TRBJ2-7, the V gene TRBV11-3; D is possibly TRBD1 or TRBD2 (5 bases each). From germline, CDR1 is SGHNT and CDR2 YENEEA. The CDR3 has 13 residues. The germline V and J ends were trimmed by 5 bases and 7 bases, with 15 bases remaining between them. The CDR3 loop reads CASSAAGTAEQYF. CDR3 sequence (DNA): TGTGCCAGCAGCGCCGCCGGGACGGCAGAGCAGTACTTC.

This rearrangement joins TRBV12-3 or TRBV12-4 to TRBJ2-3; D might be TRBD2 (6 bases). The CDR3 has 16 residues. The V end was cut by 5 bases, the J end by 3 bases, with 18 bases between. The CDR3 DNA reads TGTGCCAGCAGTCCAGTTAGCGGCTCTGCAACAGATACGCAGTATTTT. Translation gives CASSPVSGSATDTQYF.

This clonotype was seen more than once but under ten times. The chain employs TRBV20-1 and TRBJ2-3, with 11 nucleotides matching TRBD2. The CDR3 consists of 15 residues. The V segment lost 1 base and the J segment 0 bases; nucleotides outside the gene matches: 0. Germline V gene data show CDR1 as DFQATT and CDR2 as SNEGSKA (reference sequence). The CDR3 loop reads CSARGTSGSTDTQYF. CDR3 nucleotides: TGCAGTGCTAGAGGGACTAGCGGGAGCACAGATACGCAGTATTTT.

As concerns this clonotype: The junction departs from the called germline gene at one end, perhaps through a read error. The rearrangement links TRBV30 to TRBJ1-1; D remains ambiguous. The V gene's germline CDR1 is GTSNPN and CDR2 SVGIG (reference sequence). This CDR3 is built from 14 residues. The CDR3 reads CAWSFGSLNTEAFF. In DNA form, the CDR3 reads TGTGCCTGGAGCTTTGGCAGTTTGAACACTGAAGCTTTTTTT.

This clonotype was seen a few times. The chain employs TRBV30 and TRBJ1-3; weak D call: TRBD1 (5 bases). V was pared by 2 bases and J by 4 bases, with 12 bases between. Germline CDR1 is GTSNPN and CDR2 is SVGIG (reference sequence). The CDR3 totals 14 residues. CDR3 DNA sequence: TGTGCCTGGAGTTTACAGGCAGGGGGAAACACCATATATTTT. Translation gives CAWSLQAGGNTIYF. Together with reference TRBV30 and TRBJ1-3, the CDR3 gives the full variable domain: SQTIHQWPATLVQPVGSPLSLECTVEGTSNPNLYWYRQAAGRGLQLLFYSVGIGQISSEVPQNLSASRPQDRQFILSSKKLLLSDSGFYLCAWSLQAGGNTIYFGEGSWLTVV.

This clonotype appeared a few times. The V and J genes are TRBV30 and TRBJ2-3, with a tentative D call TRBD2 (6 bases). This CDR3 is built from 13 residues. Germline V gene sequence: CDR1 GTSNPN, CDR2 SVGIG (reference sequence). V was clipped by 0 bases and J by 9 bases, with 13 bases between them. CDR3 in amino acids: CAWSVPGDRTQYF. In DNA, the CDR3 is TGTGCCTGGAGTGTACCGGGAGACCGAACGCAGTATTTT.

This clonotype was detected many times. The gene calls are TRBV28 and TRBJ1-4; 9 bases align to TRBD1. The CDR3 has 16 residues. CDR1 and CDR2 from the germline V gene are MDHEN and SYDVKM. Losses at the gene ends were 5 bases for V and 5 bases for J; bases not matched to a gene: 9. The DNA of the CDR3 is TGTGCCAGCAGTCCGCTTAGGGACAGGGTGAATGAAAAACTGTTTTTT. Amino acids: CASSPLRDRVNEKLFF.

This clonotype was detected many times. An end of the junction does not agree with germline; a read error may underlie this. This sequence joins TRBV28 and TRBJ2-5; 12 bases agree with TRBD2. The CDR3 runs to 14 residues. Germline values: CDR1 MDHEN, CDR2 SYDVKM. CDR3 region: CASSSDSGTSGRHF. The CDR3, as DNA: TGTGCCAGCAGTTCAGATTCCGGGACTAGCGGGCGCCACTTC.

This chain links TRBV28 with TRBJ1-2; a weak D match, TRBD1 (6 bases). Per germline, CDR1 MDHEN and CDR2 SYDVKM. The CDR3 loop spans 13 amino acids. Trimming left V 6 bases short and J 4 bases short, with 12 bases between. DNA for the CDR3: TGTGCCAGCAGCCACCCGGGGGCCTATGGCTACACCTTC. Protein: CASSHPGAYGYTF.

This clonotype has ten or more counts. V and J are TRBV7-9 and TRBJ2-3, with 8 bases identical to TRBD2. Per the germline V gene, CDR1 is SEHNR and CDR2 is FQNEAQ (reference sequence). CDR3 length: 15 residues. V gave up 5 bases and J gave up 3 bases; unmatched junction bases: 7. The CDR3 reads CASSRGGRSTDTQYF. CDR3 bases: TGTGCCAGCAGCCGGGGGGGCCGAAGTACAGATACGCAGTATTTT.

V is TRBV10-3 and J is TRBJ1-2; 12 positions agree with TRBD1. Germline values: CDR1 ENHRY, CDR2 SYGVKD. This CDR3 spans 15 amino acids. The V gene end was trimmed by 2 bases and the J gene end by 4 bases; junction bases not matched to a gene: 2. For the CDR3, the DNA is TGTGCCATCAGTGAGGGGACAGGGGGCCTCTATGGCTACACCTTC. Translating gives CAISEGTGGLYGYTF.

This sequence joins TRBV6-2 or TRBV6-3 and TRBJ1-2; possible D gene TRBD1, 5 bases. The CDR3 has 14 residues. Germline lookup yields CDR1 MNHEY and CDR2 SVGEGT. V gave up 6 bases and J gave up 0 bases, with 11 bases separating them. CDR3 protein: CASSLEGANYGYTF. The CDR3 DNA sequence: TGTGCCAGCAGCCTTGAAGGGGCTAACTATGGCTACACCTTC.

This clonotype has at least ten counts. The CDR3 here is CASSLAEGSSYEQYF. For the CDR3, the DNA is TGTGCCAGCAGCTTAGCGGAGGGGAGCTCCTACGAGCAGTACTTC. The chain couples TRBV11-2 to TRBJ2-7, with D perhaps matching TRBD2 (6 bases). Germline V gene sequence: CDR1 SGHAT, CDR2 FQNNGV. The CDR3 consists of 15 residues. The ends were cut back, 1 base at V and 0 bases at J, with 10 bases in the middle.

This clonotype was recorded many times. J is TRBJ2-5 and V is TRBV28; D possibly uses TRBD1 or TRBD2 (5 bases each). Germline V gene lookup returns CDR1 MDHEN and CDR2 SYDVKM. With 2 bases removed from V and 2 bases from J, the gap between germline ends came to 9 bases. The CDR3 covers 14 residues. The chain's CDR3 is CASSLIWGQETQYF. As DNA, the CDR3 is TGTGCCAGCAGTTTAATCTGGGGGCAAGAGACCCAGTACTTC.

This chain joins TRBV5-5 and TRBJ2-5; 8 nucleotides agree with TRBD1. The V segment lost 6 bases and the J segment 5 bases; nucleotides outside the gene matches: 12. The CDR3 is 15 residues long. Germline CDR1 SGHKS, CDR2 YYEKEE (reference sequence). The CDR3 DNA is TGTGCCAGCATGGGGCAGGCAGGGGGCAAGGAGACCCAGTACTTC. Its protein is CASMGQAGGKETQYF.